This T cell receptor (beta chain) emerged from a study of a mutant IDH1 vaccine in newly diagnosed glioma. Study summary: Treated patients had a mean age of about 37 years and a sex split that was roughly 60% male and approximately 40% female. Beforehand, treatment had been radiotherapy, temozolomide, or both; the majority received both. Study results and caveats: Among all patients, vaccine-induced immune responses occurred in around 94%. There seemed to be no relation between pseudoprogression and changes in top peripheral T cell clonotypes.

With respect to this clone: Its antigen is unidentified.

Time point of the sample: baseline, week 1 (first vaccination visit). Sample treatment: pre-vaccination baseline after standard-of-care therapy. Assay: immunoSEQ multiplex PCR; the TCRdb copy retains only in-frame clones and omits some. The table shows roughly 35,000 clones, with 75% to 90% occurring only once. Germline CDR1 WNHNN, CDR2 SYGVQD (reference sequence). V was pared by 3 bases and J by 5 bases, with 13 bases between. The CDR3 loop spans 14 amino acids. The TCR sequence derives from a woman aged 40 to 49 with glioma. The starting material was PBMCs, obtained from a glioma patient treated with radiotherapy, temozolomide or both. The chain uses TRBV10-1 and TRBJ1-1, with TRBD1 as a possible D gene (5 bases). CDR3 nucleotide sequence: TGCGCCAGCAGTGACATGGGGCCGGGAACTGAAGCTTTCTTT. This codes for CASSDMGPGTEAFF.